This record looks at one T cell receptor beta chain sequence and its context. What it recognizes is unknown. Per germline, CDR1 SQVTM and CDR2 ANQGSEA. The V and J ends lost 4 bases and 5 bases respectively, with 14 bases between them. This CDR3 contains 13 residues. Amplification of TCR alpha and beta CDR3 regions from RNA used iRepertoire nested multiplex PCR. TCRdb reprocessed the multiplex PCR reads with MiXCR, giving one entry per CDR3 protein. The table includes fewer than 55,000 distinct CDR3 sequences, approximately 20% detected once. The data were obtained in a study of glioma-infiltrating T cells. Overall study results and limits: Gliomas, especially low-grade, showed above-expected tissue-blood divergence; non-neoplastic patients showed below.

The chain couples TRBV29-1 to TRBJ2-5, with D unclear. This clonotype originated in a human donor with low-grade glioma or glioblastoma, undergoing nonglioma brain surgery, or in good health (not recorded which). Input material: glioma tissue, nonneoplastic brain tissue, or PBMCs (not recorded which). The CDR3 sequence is CSVVVSSSETQYF. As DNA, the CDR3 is TGCAGCGTTGTCGTGTCGAGTTCCGAGACCCAGTACTTC.